This TCR beta chain originates from a study of T-cell reconstitution after alpha-beta-depleted transplantation in children. Study-wide findings and caveats: Two months or so post-transplant, alpha-beta T cells reportedly derived from several hundred expanded graft clones. Day-60 TCRbeta diversity that was high in some patients was derived from surviving recipient T cells and thymic progenitors. Diversity and T-cell counts at one year after transplant derived mostly from new T cells.

The TCRbeta library was prepared with unique molecular identifiers. TCRdb re-analysed the PCR reads in MiXCR, keeping a single row per CDR3 protein. The table shows fewer than 550,000 distinct CDR3 sequences, with roughly 10% occurring only once. A few counts support this clonotype. Its antigen is unknown. The CDR3 is 16 amino acids. Trimming removed 2 bases at V and 1 base at J, with 13 bases between. The rearrangement links TRBV12-3 or TRBV12-4 to TRBJ2-3; no firm D call. The material sequenced was PBMCs, mostly from graft donor cells, taken 180 days after TCRalphabeta/CD19-depleted stem cell transplant. This receptor was taken from a female patient between 2 and 15 years old who had a stem cell transplant for aplastic anemia, so the T cells may come from the graft donor. CDR3 in DNA: TGTGCCAGCAGTTTAATCAGGTTTGATGGCACAGATACGCAGTATTTT. This encodes CASSLIRFDGTDTQYF.